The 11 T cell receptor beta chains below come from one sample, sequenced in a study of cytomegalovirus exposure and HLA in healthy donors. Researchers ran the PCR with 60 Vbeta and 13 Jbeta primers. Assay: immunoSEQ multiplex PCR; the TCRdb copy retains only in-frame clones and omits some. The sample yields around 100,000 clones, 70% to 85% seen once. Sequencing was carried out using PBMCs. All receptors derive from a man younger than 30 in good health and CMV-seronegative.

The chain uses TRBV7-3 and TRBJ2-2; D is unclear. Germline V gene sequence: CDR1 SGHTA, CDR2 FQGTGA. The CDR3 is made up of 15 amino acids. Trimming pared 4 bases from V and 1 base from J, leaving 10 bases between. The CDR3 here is CASSSRSKNTGELFF. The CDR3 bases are TGTGCCAGCAGCTCCCGCTCTAAGAACACCGGGGAGCTGTTTTTT. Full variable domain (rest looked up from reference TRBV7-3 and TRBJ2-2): GAGVSQTPSNKVTEKGKYVELRCDPISGHTALYWYRQSLGQGPEFLIYFQGTGAADDSGLPNDRFFAVRPEGSVSTLKIQRTERGDSAVYLCASSSRSKNTGELFFGEGSRLTVL.

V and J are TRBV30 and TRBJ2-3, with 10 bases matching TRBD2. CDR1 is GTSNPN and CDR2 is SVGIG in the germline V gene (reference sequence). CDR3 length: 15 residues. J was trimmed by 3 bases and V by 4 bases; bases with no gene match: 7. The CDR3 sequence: CAWIGSSGRTDTQYF. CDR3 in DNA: TGTGCCTGGATAGGCTCTAGCGGGAGAACAGATACGCAGTATTTT.

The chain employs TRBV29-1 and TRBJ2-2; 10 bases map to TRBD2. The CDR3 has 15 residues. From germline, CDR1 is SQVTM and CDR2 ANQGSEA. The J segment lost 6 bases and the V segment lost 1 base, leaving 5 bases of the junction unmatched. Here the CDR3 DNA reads TGCAGCGTTGAAGTGATAGCGGGAGGCCCCGGGGAGCTGTTTTTT. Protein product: CSVEVIAGGPGELFF.

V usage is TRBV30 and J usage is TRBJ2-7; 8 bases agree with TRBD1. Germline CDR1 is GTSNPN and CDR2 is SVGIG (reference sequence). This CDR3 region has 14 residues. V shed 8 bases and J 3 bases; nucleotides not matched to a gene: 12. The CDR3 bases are TGTGCCCGGGGTGGGGGAACAGGGGGCTACGAGCAGTACTTC. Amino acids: CARGGGTGGYEQYF.

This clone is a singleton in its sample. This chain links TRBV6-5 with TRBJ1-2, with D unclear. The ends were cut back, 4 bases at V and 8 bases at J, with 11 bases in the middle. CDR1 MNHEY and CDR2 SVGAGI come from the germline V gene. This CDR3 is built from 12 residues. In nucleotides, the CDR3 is TGTGCCAGCAGTTTCGACAAGCAAGGCTACACCTTC. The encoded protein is CASSFDKQGYTF.

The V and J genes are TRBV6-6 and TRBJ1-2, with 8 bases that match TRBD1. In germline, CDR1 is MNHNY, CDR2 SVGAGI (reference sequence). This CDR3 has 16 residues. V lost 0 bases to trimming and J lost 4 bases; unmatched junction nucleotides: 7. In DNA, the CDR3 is TGTGCCAGCAGTTACTCTGCCTCAGGGGGCAGCTATGGCTACACCTTC. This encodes CASSYSASGGSYGYTF.

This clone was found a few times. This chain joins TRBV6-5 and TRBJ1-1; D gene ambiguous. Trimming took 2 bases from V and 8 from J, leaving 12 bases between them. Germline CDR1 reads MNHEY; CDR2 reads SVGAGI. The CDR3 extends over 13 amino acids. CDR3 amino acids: CASSYGRYREAFF. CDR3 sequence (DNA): TGTGCCAGCAGTTACGGCCGGTACAGAGAAGCTTTCTTT.

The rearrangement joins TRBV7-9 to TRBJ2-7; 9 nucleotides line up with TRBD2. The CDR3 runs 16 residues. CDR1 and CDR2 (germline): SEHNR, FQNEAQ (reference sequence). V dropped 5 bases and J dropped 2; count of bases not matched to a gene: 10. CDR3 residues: CASSPPTSGLTYEQYF. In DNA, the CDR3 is TGTGCCAGCAGCCCGCCGACTAGCGGACTTACCTACGAGCAGTACTTC. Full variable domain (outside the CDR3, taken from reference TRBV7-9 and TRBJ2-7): DTGVSQNPRHKITKRGQNVTFRCDPISEHNRLYWYRQTLGQGPEFLTYFQNEAQLEKSRLLSDRFSAERPKGSFSTLEIQRTEQGDSAMYLCASSPPTSGLTYEQYFGPGTRLTVT.

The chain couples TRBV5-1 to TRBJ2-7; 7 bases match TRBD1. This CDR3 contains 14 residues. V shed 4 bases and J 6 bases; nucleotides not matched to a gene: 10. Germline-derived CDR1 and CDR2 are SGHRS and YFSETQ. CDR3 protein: CASSTDRDLGEQYF. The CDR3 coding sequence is TGCGCCAGCAGCACCGACAGGGATCTCGGCGAGCAGTACTTC.

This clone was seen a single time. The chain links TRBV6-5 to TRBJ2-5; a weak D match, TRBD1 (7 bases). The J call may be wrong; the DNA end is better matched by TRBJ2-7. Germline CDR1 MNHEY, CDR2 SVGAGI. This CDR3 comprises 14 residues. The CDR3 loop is CASRSRGVSYEQYF. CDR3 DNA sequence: TGTGCCAGCAGATCCAGGGGGGTAAGCTACGAGCAGTACTTC.

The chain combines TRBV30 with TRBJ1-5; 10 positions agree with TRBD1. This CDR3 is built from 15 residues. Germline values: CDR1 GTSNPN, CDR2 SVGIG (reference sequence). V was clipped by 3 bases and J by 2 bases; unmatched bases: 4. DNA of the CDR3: TGTGCCTGGAGATTAGGGACAGGGGGCAATCAGCCCCAGCATTTT. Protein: CAWRLGTGGNQPQHF.